This T cell receptor (beta chain) emerged from a study of blood T cell repertoires in COVID-19. About the study: Sites in the United States, Italy and Spain provided acute and convalescent COVID-19 samples. PBMCs, B-cell-depleted T cells, or T cells provided the cDNA or gDNA that made up the material.

The junction had 8 bases not matched to a gene; V was cut back by 0 bases and J by 8 bases. This CDR3 comprises 15 residues. Germline V gives CDR1 LGHNA, CDR2 YNFKEQ. Per the original data handling: The authors estimated nucleated cell counts from reference gene primer amplification. Profiling relied on immunoSEQ multiplex PCR, and the TCRdb table lists in-frame clones only, not all of them. V and J calls and clone size are given by that table; D and trimming were obtained from the DNA. The data contain about 410,000 clones, around 86% of them singletons. This clone was counted only a few times. The chain uses TRBV4-2 and TRBJ1-2; TRBD1 matches 8 bases. The sample consisted of peripheral blood. The sequence was obtained from a woman in her thirties with active or convalescent COVID-19. The CDR3 nucleotides are TGTGCCAGCAGCCAAGAATGGTTGGACAGGGAAGGCTACACCTTC. As protein: CASSQEWLDREGYTF.